This is a list of T cell receptor beta chains from one sample in a study of beta chain features in type 1 diabetes. Repertoires were generated with immunoSEQ multiplex PCR, while TCRdb's copy carries only in-frame clones and drops some. The sample holds around 500,000 clones, 9.5% to 12% seen once. The sample taken for sequencing was naive CD4+ T cells from blood. The receptors come from a woman under 30 in good health. CDR3s include the opening cysteine and the closing phenylalanine or tryptophan.

v_gene: TRBV11-1
j_gene: TRBJ1-1
len: 14
CDR3aa: CASSLQGGTTEAFF

v_gene: TRBV5-1
j_gene: TRBJ2-2
len: 16
CDR3aa: CASSLTAGQGTGELFF

v_gene: TRBV18
j_gene: TRBJ2-3
len: 17
CDR3aa: CASSPPGLAGGPDTQYF

v_gene: TRBV9
j_gene: TRBJ2-2
len: 15
CDR3aa: CASSWTYQGDGELFF

v_gene: TRBV5-5
j_gene: TRBJ2-1
len: 15
CDR3aa: CASTPTGQGYNEQFF

v_gene: TRBV28
j_gene: TRBJ1-4
len: 16
CDR3aa: CASSTGSLTTNEKLFF

v_gene: TRBV7-3
j_gene: TRBJ2-2
len: 14
CDR3aa: CASSLTGFTGELFF

v_gene: TRBV11-2
j_gene: TRBJ1-4
len: 14
CDR3aa: CASSATWVKEKLFF

v_gene: TRBV5-4
j_gene: TRBJ2-1
len: 12
CDR3aa: CASSLGTGGQFF

v_gene: TRBV7-9
j_gene: TRBJ2-7
len: 14
CDR3aa: CASSSGTQALGQYF

v_gene: TRBV9
j_gene: TRBJ1-1
len: 16
CDR3aa: CASTRDGGMTNTEAFF

v_gene: TRBV2
j_gene: TRBJ2-1
len: 15
CDR3aa: CASSFQGVRPREQFF